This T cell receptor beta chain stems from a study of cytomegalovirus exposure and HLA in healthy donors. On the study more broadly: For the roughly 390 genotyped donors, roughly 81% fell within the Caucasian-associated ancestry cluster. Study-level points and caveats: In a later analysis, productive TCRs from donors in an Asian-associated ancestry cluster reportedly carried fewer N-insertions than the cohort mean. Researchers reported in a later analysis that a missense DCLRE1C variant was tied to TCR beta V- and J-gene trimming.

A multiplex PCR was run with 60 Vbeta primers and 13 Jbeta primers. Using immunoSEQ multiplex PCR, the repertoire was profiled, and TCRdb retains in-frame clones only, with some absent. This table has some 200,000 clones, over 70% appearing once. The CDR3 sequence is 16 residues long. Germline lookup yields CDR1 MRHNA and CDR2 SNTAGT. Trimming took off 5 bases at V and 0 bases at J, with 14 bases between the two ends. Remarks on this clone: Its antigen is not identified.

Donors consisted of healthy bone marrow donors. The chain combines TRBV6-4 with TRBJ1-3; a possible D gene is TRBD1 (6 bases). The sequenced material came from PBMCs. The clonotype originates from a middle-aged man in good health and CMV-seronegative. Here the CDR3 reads CASSRGWPSSGNTIYF. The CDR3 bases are TGTGCCAGCAGTAGGGGGTGGCCGAGCTCTGGAAACACCATATATTTT.